The sequence of this TCR beta chain was determined in a study of T cells in Graves' hyperthyroidism and ophthalmopathy. CDR3 length: 17 residues. The ends lost 4 bases at V and 2 bases at J; junction bases unmatched: 11. The germline CDR1 and CDR2 sequences are MNHEY and SVGAGI. Amplification yielded TCR beta CDR3 regions, with RNA transcripts as the source. TCR CDR3 regions were first amplified by RT-PCR with HTBI primers. Each CDR3 protein gets one entry after TCRdb re-called the multiplex PCR reads with MiXCR. The sample consists of some 550,000 distinct CDR3 sequences, under 25% of them appearing once.

The specimen sequenced was blood. J is TRBJ2-7 and V is TRBV6-5, with TRBD2 identical over 10 bases. The TCR was taken from a young man with Graves' hyperthyroidism. In nucleotides, the CDR3 is TGTGCCAGCAGTTCAAGGCTAGCGGGGGAAGCAGCCTACGAGCAGTACTTC. It is translated as CASSSRLAGEAAYEQYF.